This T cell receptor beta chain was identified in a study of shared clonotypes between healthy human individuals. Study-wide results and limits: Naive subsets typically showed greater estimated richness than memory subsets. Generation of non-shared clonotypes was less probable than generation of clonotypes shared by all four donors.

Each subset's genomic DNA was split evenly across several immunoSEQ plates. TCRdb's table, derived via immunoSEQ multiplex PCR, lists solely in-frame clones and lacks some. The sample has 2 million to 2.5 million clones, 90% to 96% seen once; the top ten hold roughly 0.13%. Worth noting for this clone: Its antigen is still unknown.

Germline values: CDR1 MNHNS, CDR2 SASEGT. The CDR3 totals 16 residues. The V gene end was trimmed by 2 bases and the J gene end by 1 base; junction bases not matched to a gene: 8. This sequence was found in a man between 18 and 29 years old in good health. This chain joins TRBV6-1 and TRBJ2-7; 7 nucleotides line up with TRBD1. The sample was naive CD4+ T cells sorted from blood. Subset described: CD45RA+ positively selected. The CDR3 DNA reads TGTGCCAGCAGTGAATCAAGACAGGGCCCTTCCTACGAGCAGTACTTC. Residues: CASSESRQGPSYEQYF.